The entry below gives a single TCR beta chain sequence along with its context. One end of the junction is discordant with germline, which a read error may explain. Primers included in the PCR were 60 Vbeta and 13 Jbeta primers. Here immunoSEQ multiplex PCR was the method, and the copy in TCRdb shows in-frame clones only, minus some. The data hold 90,000 to 140,000 clones, with 80% observed a single time. This specimen belongs to a study of cytomegalovirus exposure and HLA in healthy donors. Study summary: Findings of an earlier analysis included over 95 million unique TCR beta sequences from 180 million or so T cells. Falling in the Caucasian-associated ancestry cluster were 81% of approximately 410 genotyped donors.

CDR3 length: 15 residues. Per the germline V gene, CDR1 is SSHAT and CDR2 is FNYEAQ (reference sequence). The sample comprised PBMCs. V gene TRBV7-7 combines with J gene TRBJ2-5; TRBD1 aligns across 9 bases. The sequence derives from a man aged 25-45 years in good health and CMV-seropositive. Here the CDR3 DNA reads TGTGCTAGCAGCGCAGGGACAGGGAACCAAGAGACCCAGTACTTC. Amino acid sequence: CASSAGTGNQETQYF.